These 8 T cell receptor beta chains were sequenced from one sample in a study of blood T cell repertoires in COVID-19. Some clones are missing from TCRdb's copy, which holds only in-frame ones; the method was immunoSEQ multiplex PCR. The sample yields 65,000 to 75,000 clones, 70% to 80% seen once. Sequenced sample: peripheral blood. The receptors derive from a human donor in a cohort sampled during active COVID-19.

This clone was recorded a few times. The chain couples TRBV7-2 to TRBJ2-1; 7 nucleotides match TRBD2. The CDR3 has 15 residues. J gave up 2 bases and V 5 bases, and 6 bases lay outside the gene matches. The germline gives CDR1 SGHTA, CDR2 FQGNSA. The CDR3 here is CASSARLAAYNEQFF. The CDR3 coding sequence is TGTGCCAGCAGCGCCCGCCTAGCGGCCTACAATGAGCAGTTCTTC.

The chain recombines TRBV6-5 with TRBJ2-7; TRBD1 is a possible D gene (5 bases). There are 14 residues in the CDR3. V lost 0 bases and J 2 bases, leaving 8 bases between the germline ends. Germline lookup yields CDR1 MNHEY and CDR2 SVGAGI. The CDR3: CASSYSARAYEQYF. CDR3 DNA: TGTGCCAGCAGTTACTCTGCCAGGGCCTACGAGCAGTACTTC.

The rearrangement joins TRBV18 to TRBJ2-1; TRBD1 agrees at 7 bases. J gave up 6 bases and V 3 bases, and 5 bases lay outside the gene matches. Germline V gene sequence: CDR1 KGHSH, CDR2 LQKENI. The CDR3 has 14 residues. In DNA, the CDR3 is TGTGCCAGCTCACCGGCGACAGGGAGCAATGAGCAGTTCTTC. The encoded protein is CASSPATGSNEQFF. The whole variable domain, filled in from reference TRBV18 and TRBJ2-1, reads NAGVMQNPRHLVRRRGQEARLRCSPMKGHSHVYWYRQLPEEGLKFMVYLQKENIIDESGMPKERFSAEFPKEGPSILRIQQVVRGDSAAYFCASSPATGSNEQFFGPGTRLTVL.

This clone was seen once. The chain links TRBV10-3 to TRBJ2-4; TRBD2 matches 13 bases. V dropped 6 bases and J dropped 6; count of bases not matched to a gene: 2. Germline V lookup: CDR1 ENHRY, CDR2 SYGVKD. The CDR3 covers 14 residues. Here the CDR3 reads CAISGTSGTNIQYF. The CDR3 coding sequence is TGTGCCATCAGCGGGACTAGCGGGACAAACATTCAGTACTTC.

This chain links TRBV7-9 with TRBJ2-6; D might be TRBD1 (6 bases). Trimming took off 3 bases at V and 0 bases at J, with 18 bases between the two ends. From germline, CDR1 is SEHNR and CDR2 FQNEAQ (reference sequence). The CDR3 is made up of 19 amino acids. The CDR3 region is CASSFPTGNDPSGANVLTF. CDR3 bases: TGTGCCAGCAGCTTCCCGACAGGAAACGACCCCTCTGGGGCCAACGTCCTGACTTTC.

This rearrangement joins TRBV29-1 to TRBJ1-3; D gene ambiguous. Germline V gene data show CDR1 as SQVTM and CDR2 as ANQGSEA. Between the trimmed V and J ends, which lost 4 bases and 1 base, there was a span of 11 bases. The length of the CDR3 is 14 residues. Here the CDR3 DNA reads TGCAGCGTTGGGCAGGTTGGATCTGGAAACACCATATATTTT. Translating gives CSVGQVGSGNTIYF.

V and J are TRBV3-1 (or the pseudogene TRBV3-2) and TRBJ2-7; 7 positions agree with TRBD1. Germline lookup yields CDR1 LGHDT and CDR2 YNNKEL (reference sequence). The CDR3 is 15 amino acids. With V trimmed by 1 base and J by 2 bases, 5 bases remained unmatched. As DNA, the CDR3 is TGTGCCAGCAGCCAAGCGCCCGGGACAGCCTACGAGCAGTACTTC. Residues: CASSQAPGTAYEQYF.

The chain combines TRBV5-1 with TRBJ2-7; 7 nucleotides line up with TRBD1. V shed 4 bases and J 2 bases; nucleotides not matched to a gene: 6. Germline V gene sequence: CDR1 SGHRS, CDR2 YFSETQ. CDR3 size: 14 residues. CDR3 nucleotides: TGCGCCAGCAGCCCTGGGACAGTTCCCTACGAGCAGTACTTC. This gives the protein CASSPGTVPYEQYF. Supplemented by reference TRBV5-1 and TRBJ2-7, the full variable domain reads KAGVTQTPRYLIKTRGQQVTLSCSPISGHRSVSWYQQTPGQGLQFLFEYFSETQRNKGNFPGRFSGRQFSNSRSEMNVSTLELGDSALYLCASSPGTVPYEQYFGPGTRLTVT.